The present TCR beta chain was sequenced within a study of blood T cell repertoires in COVID-19. Study details: Nucleic acid was either cDNA or gDNA, and it came from T cells, B-cell-depleted T cells, or PBMCs.

CDR1 and CDR2 (germline): SGHAT, FQNNGV. This CDR3 has 14 amino acids. Trimming took off 1 base at V and 0 bases at J, with 6 bases between the two ends. The Seattle site enrolled patients during active infection and followed them longitudinally. TCRdb's copy holds only in-frame clones and misses some; the assay was immunoSEQ multiplex PCR. This sample yields 120,000 or so clones, of which under 95% are seen a single time; 3.5% to 5.5% belongs to the top ten. This chain links TRBV11-2 with TRBJ1-1; D uncertain. This sequence was found in a man aged 55 to 69 with COVID-19, enrolled during active disease. Sequenced input: peripheral blood. The CDR3 DNA is TGTGCCAGCAGCTTAGGTGTATTGAACACTGAAGCTTTCTTT. This translates into CASSLGVLNTEAFF.